This T cell receptor (beta chain) appears in the sequencing data of a study of preoperative IRX-2 immunotherapy in early breast cancer. Treatment indicated: preoperative locoregional IRX-2 cytokine immunotherapy. The protocol was immunoSEQ multiplex PCR, while the TCRdb copy is restricted to in-frame clones and leaves out a portion. Of about 98,000 clones in the sample, 86% were seen once. J lost 0 bases, V lost 4 bases, and 5 bases had no gene match. Germline-derived CDR1 and CDR2 are SQVTM and ANQGSEA. This CDR3 has 15 residues. The V gene is TRBV29-1, the J gene TRBJ2-7; 11 positions match TRBD1. The sequencing used tumor tissue, collected after IRX-2 immunotherapy. The receptor was derived from a human donor with breast cancer. The CDR3 reads CSVVTGTGGSYEQYF. The CDR3 DNA is TGCAGCGTTGTTACCGGGACAGGGGGCTCCTACGAGCAGTACTTC.